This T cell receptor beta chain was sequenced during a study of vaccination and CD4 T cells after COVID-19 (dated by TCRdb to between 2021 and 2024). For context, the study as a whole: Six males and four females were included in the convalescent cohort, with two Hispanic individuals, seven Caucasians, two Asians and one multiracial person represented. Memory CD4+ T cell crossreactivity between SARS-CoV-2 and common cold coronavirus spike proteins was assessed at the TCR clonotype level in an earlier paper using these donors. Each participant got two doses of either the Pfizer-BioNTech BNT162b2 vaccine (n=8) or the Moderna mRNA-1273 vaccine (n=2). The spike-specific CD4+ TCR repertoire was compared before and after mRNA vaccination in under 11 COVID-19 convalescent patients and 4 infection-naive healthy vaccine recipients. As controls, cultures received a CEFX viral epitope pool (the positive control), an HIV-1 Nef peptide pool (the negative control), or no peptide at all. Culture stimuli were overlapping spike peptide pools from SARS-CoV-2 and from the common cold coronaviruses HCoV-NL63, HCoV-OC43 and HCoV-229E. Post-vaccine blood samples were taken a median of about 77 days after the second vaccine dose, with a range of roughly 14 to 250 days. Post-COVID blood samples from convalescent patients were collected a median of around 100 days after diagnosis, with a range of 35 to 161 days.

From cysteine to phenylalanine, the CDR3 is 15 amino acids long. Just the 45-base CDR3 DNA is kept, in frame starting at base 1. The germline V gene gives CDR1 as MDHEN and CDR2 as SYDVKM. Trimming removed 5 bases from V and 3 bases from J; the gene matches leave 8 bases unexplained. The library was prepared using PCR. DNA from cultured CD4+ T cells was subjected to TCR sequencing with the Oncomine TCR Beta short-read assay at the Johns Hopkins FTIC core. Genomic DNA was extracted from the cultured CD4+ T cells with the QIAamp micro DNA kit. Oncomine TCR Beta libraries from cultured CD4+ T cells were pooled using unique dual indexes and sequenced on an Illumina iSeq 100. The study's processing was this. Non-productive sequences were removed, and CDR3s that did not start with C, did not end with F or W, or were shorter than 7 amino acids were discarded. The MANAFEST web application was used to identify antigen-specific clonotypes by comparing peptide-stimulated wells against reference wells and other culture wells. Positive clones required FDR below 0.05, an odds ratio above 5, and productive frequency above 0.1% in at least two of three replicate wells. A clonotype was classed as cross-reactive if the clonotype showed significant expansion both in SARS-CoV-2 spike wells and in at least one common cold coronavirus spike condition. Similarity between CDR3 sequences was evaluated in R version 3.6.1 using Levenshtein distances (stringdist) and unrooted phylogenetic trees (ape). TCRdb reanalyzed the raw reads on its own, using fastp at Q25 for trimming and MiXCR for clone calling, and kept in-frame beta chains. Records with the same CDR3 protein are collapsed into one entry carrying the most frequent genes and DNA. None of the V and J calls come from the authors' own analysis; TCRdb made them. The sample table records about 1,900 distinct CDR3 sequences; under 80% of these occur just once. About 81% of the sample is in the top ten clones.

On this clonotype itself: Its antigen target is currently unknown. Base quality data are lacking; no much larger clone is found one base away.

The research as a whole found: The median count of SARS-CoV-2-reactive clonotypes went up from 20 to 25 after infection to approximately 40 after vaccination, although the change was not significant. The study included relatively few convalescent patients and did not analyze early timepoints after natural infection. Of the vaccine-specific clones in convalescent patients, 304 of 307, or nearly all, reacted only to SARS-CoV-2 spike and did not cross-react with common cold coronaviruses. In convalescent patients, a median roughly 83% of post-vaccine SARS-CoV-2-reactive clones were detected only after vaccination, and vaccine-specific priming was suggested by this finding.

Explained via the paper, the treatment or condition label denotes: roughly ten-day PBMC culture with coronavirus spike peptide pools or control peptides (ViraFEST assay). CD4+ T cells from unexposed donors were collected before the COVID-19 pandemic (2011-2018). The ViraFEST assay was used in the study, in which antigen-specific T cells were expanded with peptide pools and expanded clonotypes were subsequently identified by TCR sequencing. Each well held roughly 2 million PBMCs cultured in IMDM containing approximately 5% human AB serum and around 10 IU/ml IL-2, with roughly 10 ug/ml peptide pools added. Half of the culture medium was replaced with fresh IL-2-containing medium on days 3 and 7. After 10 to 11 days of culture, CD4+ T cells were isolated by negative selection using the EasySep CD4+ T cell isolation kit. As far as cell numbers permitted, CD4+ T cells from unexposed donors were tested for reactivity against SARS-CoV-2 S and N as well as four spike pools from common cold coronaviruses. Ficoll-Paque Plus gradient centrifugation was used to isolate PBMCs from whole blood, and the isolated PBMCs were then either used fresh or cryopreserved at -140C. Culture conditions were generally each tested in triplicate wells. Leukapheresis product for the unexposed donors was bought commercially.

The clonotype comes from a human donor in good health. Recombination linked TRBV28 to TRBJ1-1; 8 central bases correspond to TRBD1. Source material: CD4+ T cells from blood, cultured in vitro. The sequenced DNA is TGTGCCAGCAGTCCCGGACAGGGATGGCACACTGAAGCTTTCTTT. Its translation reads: CASSPGQGWHTEAFF.